Below, 23 T cell receptor beta chains from the same sample are listed, as sequenced in a study of T cell responses to AZD1222 COVID-19 vaccine. Sequenced by immunoSEQ multiplex PCR; TCRdb stores in-frame clones only, minus some. Of 95,000 to 100,000 clones listed, 70% to 90% were seen once; the top ten hold about 1.5%. The sequenced sample was peripheral blood, obtained on day 0 of AZD1222 vaccination. Every receptor here comes from an adult in good health.

The chain combines TRBV19 with TRBJ1-2; no firm D call. The CDR3 is 15 residues long. Germline V lookup: CDR1 LNHDA, CDR2 SQIVND (reference sequence). Trimming took 8 bases from V and 4 from J, leaving 20 bases between them. The CDR3 protein is CASGDNPPRAYGYTF. The CDR3 bases are TGTGCCAGTGGCGACAACCCTCCAAGGGCCTATGGCTACACCTTC.

The chain recombines TRBV10-3 with TRBJ2-1; weak D call: TRBD2 (6 bases). CDR1 is ENHRY, CDR2 SYGVKD, per germline. V lost 3 bases to trimming and J lost 4 bases, with 19 bases between them. The CDR3 extends over 17 amino acids. The CDR3 DNA reads TGTGCCATCAGTGATTCGATTAATTGGGGGGAATACAATGAGCAGTTCTTC. This gives the protein CAISDSINWGEYNEQFF.

The DNA for the CDR3 is TGCGCCAGCAGCCTAGAAGGTACAGAATACAATGAGCAGTTCTTC. This encodes CASSLEGTEYNEQFF. This chain connects TRBV5-1 to TRBJ2-1; D is unclear. V lost 4 bases, J lost 4 bases, and 15 bases lay in between. Germline V CDR1 and CDR2: SGHRS, YFSETQ. The CDR3 covers 15 residues.

The J gene is TRBJ2-3, the V gene TRBV4-3, with TRBD1 matching over 11 bases. CDR3 length: 18 residues. The V gene's germline CDR1 is LGHNA and CDR2 YSLEER. With V trimmed by 0 bases and J by 5 bases, 10 bases remained unmatched. The CDR3 is CASSQDPPDRGPVDTQYF. In DNA form, the CDR3 reads TGCGCCAGCAGCCAAGATCCTCCGGACAGGGGGCCTGTAGATACGCAGTATTTT.

This chain links TRBV4-2 with TRBJ1-1; D gene uncertain. The CDR3 runs 13 residues. Deletions cut 0 bases from V and 3 bases from J, with 5 bases between. Germline CDR1 LGHNA, CDR2 YNFKEQ. The CDR3: CASSQEVDTEAFF. CDR3 nucleotide sequence: TGTGCCAGCAGCCAAGAAGTGGACACTGAAGCTTTCTTT.

The chain combines TRBV7-2 with TRBJ1-4; no clear D gene. There are 15 residues in the CDR3. Germline V gene sequence: CDR1 SGHTA, CDR2 FQGNSA. Trimming removed 5 bases at V and 0 bases at J, with 10 bases between. The DNA for the CDR3 is TGTGCCAGCAGCCCGACCGCACCAACTAATGAAAAACTGTTTTTT. It specifies CASSPTAPTNEKLFF.

The CDR3 coding sequence is TGTGCCAGCAGCCAGACTAGCTTGAACACTGAAGCTTTCTTT. Its translation is CASSQTSLNTEAFF. The chain employs TRBV7-3 and TRBJ1-1; D uncertain. Germline V gene data show CDR1 as SGHTA and CDR2 as FQGTGA. Trimming cost V 5 bases and J 0 bases, with 10 bases left between them. CDR3 size: 14 residues. The variable domain in full, with the rest retrieved from reference TRBV7-3 and TRBJ1-1, is GAGVSQTPSNKVTEKGKYVELRCDPISGHTALYWYRQSLGQGPEFLIYFQGTGAADDSGLPNDRFFAVRPEGSVSTLKIQRTERGDSAVYLCASSQTSLNTEAFFGQGTRLTVV.

CDR3 in amino acids: CASSFVGSGKREQYF. In DNA form, the CDR3 reads TGTGCCAGCAGCTTCGTGGGCAGCGGGAAAAGAGAGCAGTACTTC. V usage is TRBV11-1 and J usage is TRBJ2-7, with TRBD2 matching 7 bases. The CDR3 covers 15 residues. Germline V CDR1 and CDR2: SGHAT, FQDESV (reference sequence). The V and J ends lost 3 bases and 7 bases, in that order; junction bases with no gene match: 12. Looking up the rest from reference TRBV11-1 and TRBJ2-7 gives the full variable domain: EAEVAQSPRYKITEKSQAVAFWCDPISGHATLYWYRQILGQGPELLVQFQDESVVDDSQLPKDRFSAERLKGVDSTLKIQPAELGDSAMYLCASSFVGSGKREQYFGPGTRLTVT.

The V gene is TRBV6-2 or TRBV6-3, the J gene TRBJ1-1, with D perhaps TRBD1 (6 bases). V was trimmed by 2 bases and J by 6 bases, leaving 13 bases between them. The germline V gene has CDR1 MNHEY and CDR2 SVGEGT. The CDR3 is 14 amino acids. As DNA, the CDR3 is TGTGCCAGCAGTTACATTGGGGGCGGCCCTGAAGCTTTCTTT. This translates into CASSYIGGGPEAFF.

V is TRBV6-5 and J is TRBJ2-5; no clear D gene. CDR3 length equals 14 residues. The V gene lost 0 bases and the J gene lost 4 bases, with 9 bases spanning the gap. The germline V gene encodes CDR1 MNHEY and CDR2 SVGAGI. CDR3 in DNA: TGTGCCAGCAGTTACTCGACCGGCGGAGAGACCCAGTACTTC. Its translation: CASSYSTGGETQYF.

The V gene is TRBV28, the J gene TRBJ2-7, with 8 bases fitting TRBD1. This CDR3 contains 15 residues. V lost 6 bases, J lost 7 bases, and 14 bases stayed unmatched. CDR1 MDHEN and CDR2 SYDVKM come from the germline V gene. The DNA of the CDR3 is TGTGCCAGCAGCCAACCGACAGGGGCGGGTTATGAGCAGTACTTC. Protein: CASSQPTGAGYEQYF.

The V gene is TRBV27, the J gene TRBJ1-2; 7 nucleotides agree with TRBD1. Germline-derived CDR1 and CDR2 are MNHEY and SMNVEV (reference sequence). The CDR3 runs 17 residues. The V and J ends lost 0 bases and 4 bases, in that order; junction bases with no gene match: 11. CDR3 in amino acids: CASSLSLTGRGGYGYTF. Written as DNA, the CDR3 is TGTGCCAGCAGTTTATCCCTGACAGGGCGAGGGGGCTATGGCTACACCTTC.

J is TRBJ2-2 and V is TRBV29-1; 9 bases agree with TRBD1. Losses at the gene ends were 0 bases for V and 6 bases for J; bases not matched to a gene: 5. The germline CDR1 and CDR2 sequences are SQVTM and ANQGSEA. The length of the CDR3 is 15 residues. CDR3: CSVEDVRQGAGELFF. The CDR3 DNA is TGCAGCGTTGAAGATGTGAGACAGGGGGCCGGGGAGCTGTTTTTT.

V is TRBV3-1 (or the pseudogene TRBV3-2) and J is TRBJ1-2, with unresolved D. Germline assignment: CDR1 LGHDT and CDR2 YNNKEL (reference sequence). The CDR3 has 16 amino acids. Trimming took off 2 bases at V and 7 bases at J, with 20 bases between the two ends. The CDR3 bases are TGTGCCAGCAGCCAATCGACCCCAGCAGCCATTTTTGGCTACACCTTC. It translates to CASSQSTPAAIFGYTF.

V is TRBV10-3 and J is TRBJ1-1; D gene uncertain. Germline V gene data show CDR1 as ENHRY and CDR2 as SYGVKD. The CDR3 spans 11 residues. V was shortened by 5 bases and J by 5 bases, with 6 bases between the two germline ends. Here the CDR3 DNA reads TGTGCCATCAGTCCCGGGACTGAAGCTTTCTTT. Its translation is CAISPGTEAFF.

As concerns this clone: The sample has other DNA sequences that encode this CDR3 too. This rearrangement joins TRBV28 to TRBJ2-2, with 9 bases aligning to TRBD1. V shed 6 bases and J 5 bases; nucleotides not matched to a gene: 13. Germline assignment: CDR1 MDHEN and CDR2 SYDVKM. This CDR3 has 17 amino acids. The CDR3 DNA sequence: TGTGCCAGCAGGTATCCCACCGGGACAGGGAGGACCGGGGAGCTGTTTTTT. Its protein is CASRYPTGTGRTGELFF.

This clone was picked up one time. This chain links TRBV9 with TRBJ2-7; D gene ambiguous. The CDR3 covers 16 residues. Germline CDR1 reads SGDLS; CDR2 reads YYNGEE. Trimming removed 0 bases at V and 3 bases at J, with 16 bases between. CDR3 residues: CASSVAPGRLDYEQYF. CDR3 sequence (DNA): TGTGCCAGCAGCGTAGCACCAGGACGGCTAGACTACGAGCAGTACTTC.

This chain uses TRBV20-1 with TRBJ2-3; D unresolved. The germline CDR1 and CDR2 sequences are DFQATT and SNEGSKA (reference sequence). The CDR3 has 11 residues. Trimming shortened V by 3 bases and J by 5 bases, and 6 bases separated the two germline ends. The CDR3 protein is CSASGGDTQYF. CDR3 bases: TGCAGTGCTAGTGGCGGAGATACGCAGTATTTT.

The rearrangement links TRBV30 to TRBJ1-2, with D unresolved. Between the trimmed V and J ends, which lost 1 base and 9 bases, there was a span of 9 bases. The CDR3 has 11 residues. Germline V gives CDR1 GTSNPN, CDR2 SVGIG (reference sequence). This CDR3 is CAWSGGESYTF. The CDR3 nucleotides read TGTGCCTGGAGTGGAGGAGAGAGCTACACCTTC.

This chain uses TRBV7-9 with TRBJ1-2, with TRBD1 matching 11 bases. Germline lookup yields CDR1 SEHNR and CDR2 FQNEAQ (reference sequence). J was trimmed by 4 bases and V by 5 bases; bases with no gene match: 12. This CDR3 region has 17 residues. The CDR3 DNA reads TGTGCCAGCAGCCCCGGGACAGGGGGACCGCAGGCCTATGGCTACACCTTC. It codes for CASSPGTGGPQAYGYTF.

This clone was seen just once. The DNA of the CDR3 is TGTGCCAGTAGTTCGTCGGGAGGGGCGTTTGATGGCTACACCTTC. This encodes CASSSSGGAFDGYTF. V and J are TRBV19 and TRBJ1-2; a weak D match, TRBD1 (5 bases). There are 15 residues in the CDR3. Germline CDR1 is LNHDA and CDR2 is SQIVND (reference sequence). Trimming left V 5 bases short and J 6 bases short, with 19 bases between.

The V gene is TRBV19, the J gene TRBJ2-6, with D tentatively TRBD1 or TRBD2 (6 bases each). CDR1 is LNHDA and CDR2 is SQIVND in the germline V gene (reference sequence). Trimming left V 5 bases short and J 2 bases short, with 10 bases between. The CDR3 covers 15 residues. The CDR3 bases are TGTGCCAGTAGTTGGGGGGCCCCTGGGGCCAACGTCCTGACTTTC. The encoded protein is CASSWGAPGANVLTF.

This chain links TRBV15 with TRBJ2-3; tentatively, D is TRBD1 or TRBD2 (5 bases each). V was shortened by 4 bases and J by 4 bases, with 9 bases between the two germline ends. Germline-derived CDR1 and CDR2 are LNHNV and YYDKDF (reference sequence). CDR3 size: 13 residues. The DNA for the CDR3 is TGTGCCACCAGCATCGGGGACGCAGATACGCAGTATTTT. Translating gives CATSIGDADTQYF.